One sample yielded the 7 T cell receptor beta chains listed below, sequenced in a study of blood T cell repertoires in COVID-19. Some clones are missing from TCRdb's copy, which holds only in-frame ones; the method was immunoSEQ multiplex PCR. The sample includes some 260,000 clones, around nine tenths of them seen just once. Material for sequencing was PBMCs or T cells enriched from blood (not recorded which). Source of these receptors: a woman aged 18-35 years who had recovered from COVID-19.

The chain recombines TRBV7-2 with TRBJ1-4; no clear D. The V and J ends lost 2 bases and 7 bases respectively, with 11 bases between them. This CDR3 is built from 14 residues. Germline CDR1 reads SGHTA; CDR2 reads FQGNSA. The CDR3 is CASSLWESGEKLFF. The CDR3 DNA is TGTGCCAGCAGCTTATGGGAGTCCGGTGAAAAACTGTTTTTT.

J is TRBJ1-2 and V is TRBV5-6; D not certain. This CDR3 has 15 amino acids. The germline V gene encodes CDR1 SGHDT and CDR2 YYEEEE. V gave up 0 bases and J gave up 4 bases, with 13 bases separating them. The CDR3 loop is CASSLARQRGYGYTF. CDR3 nucleotides: TGTGCCAGCAGCTTGGCGCGGCAGAGAGGCTATGGCTACACCTTC.

The V gene is TRBV5-1, the J gene TRBJ2-5, with 9 bases matching TRBD2. V gave up 2 bases and J gave up 5 bases; unmatched junction bases: 4. The CDR3 extends over 14 amino acids. CDR1 and CDR2 (germline): SGHRS, YFSETQ. CDR3: CASSFLAGRETQYF. DNA of the CDR3: TGCGCCAGCAGCTTTCTAGCGGGACGGGAGACCCAGTACTTC.

This chain uses TRBV4-1 with TRBJ2-1; 8 bases map to TRBD2. The germline CDR1 and CDR2 sequences are MGHRA and YSYEKL. The CDR3 runs to 18 residues. The ends lost 6 bases at V and 0 bases at J; junction bases unmatched: 13. The CDR3 nucleotides are TGCGCCAGCAGACATCTCGGGAGGGAGCGGGACTCCTACAATGAGCAGTTCTTC. Its translation is CASRHLGRERDSYNEQFF.

The rearrangement links TRBV3-1 (or the pseudogene TRBV3-2) to TRBJ1-1; TRBD1 aligns across 7 bases. V gave up 4 bases and J gave up 6 bases; unmatched junction bases: 11. CDR1 is LGHDT, CDR2 YNNKEL, per germline (reference sequence). This CDR3 region has 15 residues. The DNA of the CDR3 is TGTGCCAGCAGCCGACAGGGCTTAGGTGGGGCTGAAGCTTTCTTT. Protein: CASSRQGLGGAEAFF.

This clone has a single count. The rearrangement joins TRBV19 to TRBJ2-1; 9 bases are a match to TRBD2. The CDR3 runs 15 residues. The trim removed 3 bases at V and 4 bases at J, leaving 4 bases unmatched. In germline, CDR1 is LNHDA, CDR2 SQIVND (reference sequence). The DNA of the CDR3 is TGTGCCAGTAGTATTCCCGCGGGGGGGTACAATGAGCAGTTCTTC. This gives the protein CASSIPAGGYNEQFF.

This chain uses TRBV7-2 with TRBJ1-1, with unresolved D. The germline CDR1 and CDR2 sequences are SGHTA and FQGNSA. The ends were cut back, 0 bases at V and 4 bases at J, with 9 bases in the middle. The CDR3 has 14 residues. The CDR3 DNA follows: TGTGCCAGCAGCTTAGCAGCGGGCCTCACTGAAGCTTTCTTT. Encoded protein: CASSLAAGLTEAFF.